This T cell receptor (beta chain) was sequenced in a study of post-analysis software for immune sequencing data. Study context: Relapsing-remitting, secondary progressive and progressive-relapsing multiple sclerosis were all included among the disease courses. Study-level points and caveats: Five or six TRBV segments, TRBV5-6, TRBV5-1 and TRBV20-1 among them, were found more frequent in patients than controls.

Built from TCR beta cDNA, the libraries had unique molecular identifiers in them. TCRdb fed the PCR reads into MiXCR, producing one record per CDR3 protein. Counted here are 350,000 to 450,000 distinct CDR3 sequences, around 37% occurring once; the ten biggest clones make up about an eighth. In its sample, this clonotype was seen once. Antigen specificity is unknown. The germline V and J ends were trimmed by 0 bases and 9 bases, with 15 bases remaining between them. Per the germline V gene, CDR1 is LGHNA and CDR2 is YSLEER. The CDR3 is 15 amino acids. The sequencing sample was made of blood. The V gene is TRBV4-3, the J gene TRBJ1-5; no clear D. The receptor was derived from a girl aged 10 to 17 with multiple sclerosis. The CDR3 DNA sequence: TGCGCCAGCAGCCAAGATTCGAACGGCAGGACGCCCCAGCATTTT. This codes for CASSQDSNGRTPQHF.